These T cell receptor beta chains were read from a single sample in a study of T cell changes during pregnancy in multiple sclerosis. The repertoire was sequenced with immunoSEQ multiplex PCR; TCRdb's copy has only in-frame clones and lacks some. The sample lists 25,000 to 30,000 clones; nearly 90% were seen once. Source: CD4+ T cells from peripheral blood mononuclear cells, taken in the second trimester of pregnancy. The source is a female donor with multiple sclerosis, enrolled in a pregnancy study. Each CDR3 is given with its conserved first and last residue. The D gene is left open where the match is weak. Size values are once, few and many counts, or a class for expanded clones, and some rows have none.

d_call clone_size j_call v_call cdr3_nt cdr3_aa
- - TRBJ1-5 TRBV15 TGTGCCACCAGCAGAGTACGGGGAACAATAGGTCAGCCCCAGCATTTT CATSRVRGTIGQPQHF
TRBD1 once TRBJ1-1 TRBV7-2 TGTGCCAGCAGCCTCTGGACAGGCGTCGAAGCTTTCTTT CASSLWTGVEAFF
TRBD2 - TRBJ2-5 TRBV2 TGTGCCAGCAGGCCCGGGGGGGACCAAGAGACCCAGTACTTC CASRPGGDQETQYF
- - TRBJ1-2 TRBV28 TGTGCCAGCAGTTTATTGACTGGGGGGGGCGGCTACACCTTC CASSLLTGGGGYTF
TRBD1 - TRBJ1-1 TRBV18 TGTGCCAGCTCATCAATTCCCGGGACAGGGGGCACTGAAGCTTTCTTT CASSSIPGTGGTEAFF
- - TRBJ1-2 TRBV7-2 TGTGCCAGCAGCTTAGGAAGTGACAGGCGACCTTCCTATGGCTACACCTTC CASSLGSDRRPSYGYTF
- - TRBJ2-2 TRBV7-3 TGTGCCAGCAGCTTAAGCAGGGATGAGGTCGGGGAGCTGTTTTTT CASSLSRDEVGELFF
- - TRBJ2-1 TRBV5-4 TGTGCCAGCAGCTGGGGCCGGTGGCGGGGGCCAAACAATGAGCAGTTCTTC CASSWGRWRGPNNEQFF
TRBD1 once TRBJ1-2 TRBV7-2 TGTGCCAGCAGCTTAGGCAGGGGGGCTGGTGGCTACACCTTC CASSLGRGAGGYTF
TRBD1 - TRBJ1-1 TRBV10-2 TGCGCCAGCAGTCCATGGGACAGGGTAAGAAGCACTGAAGCTTTCTTT CASSPWDRVRSTEAFF
TRBD1 - TRBJ2-5 TRBV18 TGTGCCAGCTCACTACTGACAGGGAACCAAGAGACCCAGTACTTC CASSLLTGNQETQYF
- - TRBJ2-3 TRBV14 TGTGCCAGCAGCCATCACCGGTACTCTGCTAGCACAGATACGCAGTATTTT CASSHHRYSASTDTQYF
TRBD1 - TRBJ2-1 TRBV7-2 TGTGCCAGTTTACGGGACAGGCACTCCAATGAGCAGTTCTTC CASLRDRHSNEQFF
- - TRBJ1-2 TRBV5-1 TGCGCCAGCAGCTTGGGGCAGGGCCTCGGAAACTATGGCTACACCTTC CASSLGQGLGNYGYTF